Below, one T cell receptor beta chain is given with its context. Its cognate antigen is unknown. Germline assignment: CDR1 SGHRS and CDR2 YFSETQ. CDR3 size: 14 residues. V gave up 2 bases and J gave up 10 bases; unmatched junction bases: 2. This sample was taken from a study of T cell responses to AZD1222 COVID-19 vaccine. Whole-study context: Both about-4-week and about-12-week second-dose recipients were combined.

The study, taken as a whole, reports: Sampling that yielded the repertoires occurred only after the peak T cell response. Clonal diversity was possibly underestimated, and the donors were mostly white British, with more females.

Libraries were prepared by immunoSEQ multiplex PCR; TCRdb keeps only in-frame clonotypes and omits some of them. The table has fewer than 180,000 clones, roughly 92% seen once. Sequences were derived from peripheral blood, sampled on day 0 of AZD1222 vaccination. V gene TRBV5-1 combines with J gene TRBJ1-6, with 11 bases identical to TRBD1. This clonotype was obtained from an adult in good health. The CDR3 sequence is CASSFGTGGSPLHF. CDR3 sequence (DNA): TGCGCCAGCAGCTTCGGGACAGGGGGATCACCCCTCCACTTT.